The 13 T cell receptor beta chains below all came from one sample that was sequenced in a study of cytomegalovirus exposure and HLA in healthy donors. The PCR used 60 Vbeta and 13 Jbeta primers. Sequenced by immunoSEQ multiplex PCR; TCRdb stores in-frame clones only, minus some. The sample gives tens of thousands of clones, approximately 68% of which show up once; around a fifth is in the top ten. Sequenced input: PBMCs. The receptors were sampled from a woman aged 45-60 years in good health and CMV-seropositive.

The chain has TRBV29-1 and TRBJ1-1; D remains ambiguous. Germline CDR1 is SQVTM and CDR2 is ANQGSEA. Trimming left V 0 bases short and J 3 bases short, with 8 bases between. This CDR3 is built from 13 residues. CDR3 in DNA: TGCAGCGTTGAAGAACCCCGGGACACTGAAGCTTTCTTT. Protein: CSVEEPRDTEAFF.

The chain joins TRBV5-1 to TRBJ2-1, with TRBD1 matching over 9 bases. Losses at the gene ends were 2 bases for V and 9 bases for J; bases not matched to a gene: 3. CDR3 length: 13 amino acids. Germline lookup yields CDR1 SGHRS and CDR2 YFSETQ. CDR3 amino acids: CASSLQGAGEQFF. The CDR3, as DNA: TGCGCCAGCAGCTTACAGGGGGCGGGTGAGCAGTTCTTC. Variable domain in full (rest from reference TRBV5-1 and TRBJ2-1): KAGVTQTPRYLIKTRGQQVTLSCSPISGHRSVSWYQQTPGQGLQFLFEYFSETQRNKGNFPGRFSGRQFSNSRSEMNVSTLELGDSALYLCASSLQGAGEQFFGPGTRLTVL.

The chain couples TRBV18 to TRBJ1-3, with unresolved D. CDR3 length: 15 residues. Trimming took 4 bases from V and 2 from J, leaving 12 bases between them. CDR1 and CDR2 (germline): KGHSH, LQKENI. CDR3 loop: CASSHLGEPGNTIYF. The CDR3 region has the DNA TGTGCCAGCTCACACCTCGGTGAGCCTGGAAACACCATATATTTT. The full variable domain, its missing parts supplied by reference TRBV18 and TRBJ1-3, is NAGVMQNPRHLVRRRGQEARLRCSPMKGHSHVYWYRQLPEEGLKFMVYLQKENIIDESGMPKERFSAEFPKEGPSILRIQQVVRGDSAAYFCASSHLGEPGNTIYFGEGSWLTVV.

The rearrangement links TRBV7-5 to TRBJ2-3; the DNA was not used to check the table's D call, TRBD2. TRBV7-5 is reported as a pseudogene. The CDR3 sequence is 12 residues long. The chain's CDR3 is CASSLPADTQYF. CDR3 bases: TGTGCCAGCAGCTTACCGGCAGATACGCAGTATTTT.

This chain joins TRBV7-9 and TRBJ2-5; TRBD2 aligns across 8 bases. The CDR3 length is 18 residues. Germline assignment: CDR1 SEHNR and CDR2 FQNEAQ (reference sequence). V lost 1 base, J lost 2 bases, and 12 bases stayed unmatched. The CDR3 here is CASSLGRGGAGAQETQYF. In nucleotides, the CDR3 is TGTGCCAGCAGCTTAGGGAGGGGCGGAGCGGGGGCGCAAGAGACCCAGTACTTC.

This clone was counted once. V and J are TRBV5-1 and TRBJ2-2; TRBD2 is a possible D gene (6 bases). Trimming cost V 0 bases and J 0 bases, with 6 bases left between them. In germline, CDR1 is SGHRS, CDR2 YFSETQ. The CDR3 length is 15 residues. The CDR3 region has the DNA TGCGCCAGCAGCTTGGGCGGGGCGAACACCGGGGAGCTGTTTTTT. It specifies CASSLGGANTGELFF. Complete variable domain (other parts from reference TRBV5-1 and TRBJ2-2): KAGVTQTPRYLIKTRGQQVTLSCSPISGHRSVSWYQQTPGQGLQFLFEYFSETQRNKGNFPGRFSGRQFSNSRSEMNVSTLELGDSALYLCASSLGGANTGELFFGEGSRLTVL.

The V gene is TRBV18, the J gene TRBJ1-1; 10 bases are shared with TRBD1. The CDR3 contains 15 residues. CDR1 is KGHSH and CDR2 is LQKENI in the germline V gene. With 2 bases clipped from V and 0 bases from J, the junction kept 0 bases outside the gene matches. CDR3 nucleotides: TGTGCCAGCTCACCAGGGACAGGGGTGAACACTGAAGCTTTCTTT. Protein product: CASSPGTGVNTEAFF.

The J gene is TRBJ1-5, the V gene TRBV19; no clear D. Looked up from germline, CDR1 is LNHDA and CDR2 is SQIVND (reference sequence). V was trimmed by 7 bases and J by 3 bases, leaving 13 bases between them. This CDR3 region has 14 residues. CDR3 residues: CASTMAGHNQPQHF. The DNA of the CDR3 is TGTGCCAGTACAATGGCAGGCCACAATCAGCCCCAGCATTTT.

The chain employs TRBV9 and TRBJ2-1; D uncertain. The CDR3 covers 15 residues. Germline V gene data show CDR1 as SGDLS and CDR2 as YYNGEE. The V end lost 0 bases, the J end lost 0 bases, and 7 bases lay between the germline ends. The CDR3 DNA follows: TGTGCCAGCAGCGTAGGGCCTAGCTCCTACAATGAGCAGTTCTTC. Protein product: CASSVGPSSYNEQFF.

Notes on this clone: This CDR3 is also generated by other DNA sequences in the sample. The gene calls are TRBV7-2 and TRBJ1-2; 9 bases align to TRBD1. The germline V gene has CDR1 SGHTA and CDR2 FQGNSA. The CDR3 has 14 residues. V gave up 1 base and J gave up 7 bases; unmatched junction bases: 4. In DNA, the CDR3 is TGTGCCAGCAGCTTAGACAGGGGGCAGCGTGGCTACACCTTC. It yields the protein CASSLDRGQRGYTF. The whole variable domain, remainder taken from reference TRBV7-2 and TRBJ1-2, is GAGVSQSPSNKVTEKGKDVELRCDPISGHTALYWYRQSLGQGLEFLIYFQGNSAPDKSGLPSDRFSAERTGGSVSTLTIQRTQQEDSAVYLCASSLDRGQRGYTFGSGTRLTVV.

The chain employs TRBV7-8 and TRBJ2-3; D unclear. In germline, CDR1 is SGHVS, CDR2 FQNEAQ. The CDR3 is 13 residues long. The germline V and J ends were trimmed by 7 bases and 3 bases, with 11 bases remaining between them. The CDR3 nucleotides are TGTGCCAGCATCCTTTCGGGTACAGATACGCAGTATTTT. It encodes CASILSGTDTQYF. Full variable domain (remainder filled in from reference TRBV7-8 and TRBJ2-3): GAGVSQSPRYKVAKRGQDVALRCDPISGHVSLFWYQQALGQGPEFLTYFQNEAQLDKSGLPSDRFFAERPEGSVSTLKIQRTQQEDSAVYLCASILSGTDTQYFGPGTRLTVL.

The CDR3 DNA follows: TGCGCCAGCAGCTTGGGACTAGACAATGAGCAGTTCTTC. Translated, it gives CASSLGLDNEQFF. This chain joins TRBV5-1 and TRBJ2-1; D is perhaps TRBD2 (6 bases). Germline V gene lookup returns CDR1 SGHRS and CDR2 YFSETQ. The V end lost 0 bases, the J end lost 5 bases, and 6 bases lay between the germline ends. CDR3 length equals 13 residues.

The chain has TRBV29-1 and TRBJ2-5, with 9 bases lining up with TRBD1. The ends lost 7 bases at V and 5 bases at J; junction bases unmatched: 8. The CDR3 is 13 amino acids. Germline CDR1 SQVTM, CDR2 ANQGSEA. CDR3 sequence: CSAGQGRWETQYF. As DNA, the CDR3 is TGCAGCGCTGGACAGGGGAGGTGGGAGACCCAGTACTTC. Together with reference TRBV29-1 and TRBJ2-5, the CDR3 gives the full variable domain: SAVISQKPSRDICQRGTSLTIQCQVDSQVTMMFWYRQQPGQSLTLIATANQGSEATYESGFVIDKFPISRPNLTFSTLTVSNMSPEDSSIYLCSAGQGRWETQYFGPGTRLLVL.